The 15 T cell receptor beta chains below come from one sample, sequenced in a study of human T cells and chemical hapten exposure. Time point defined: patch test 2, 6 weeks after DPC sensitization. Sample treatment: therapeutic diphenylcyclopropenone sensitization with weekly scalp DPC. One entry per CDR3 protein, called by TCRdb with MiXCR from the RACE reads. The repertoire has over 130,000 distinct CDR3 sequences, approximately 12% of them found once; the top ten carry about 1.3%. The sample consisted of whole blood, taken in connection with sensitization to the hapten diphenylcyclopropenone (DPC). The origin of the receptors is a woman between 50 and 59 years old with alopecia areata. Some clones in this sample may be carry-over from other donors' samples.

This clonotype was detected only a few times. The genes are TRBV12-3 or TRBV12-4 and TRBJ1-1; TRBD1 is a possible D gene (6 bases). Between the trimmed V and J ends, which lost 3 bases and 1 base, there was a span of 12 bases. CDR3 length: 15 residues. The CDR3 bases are TGTGCCAGCAGTTTTCACAGGGCGTCGAACACTGAAGCTTTCTTT. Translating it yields CASSFHRASNTEAFF.

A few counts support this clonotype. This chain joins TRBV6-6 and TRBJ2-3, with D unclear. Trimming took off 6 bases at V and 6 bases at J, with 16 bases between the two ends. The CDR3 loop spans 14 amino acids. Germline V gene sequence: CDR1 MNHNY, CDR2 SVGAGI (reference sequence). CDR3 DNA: TGTGCCAGCAGCAAACTCCCGGTGGGGGATACGCAGTATTTT. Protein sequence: CASSKLPVGDTQYF.

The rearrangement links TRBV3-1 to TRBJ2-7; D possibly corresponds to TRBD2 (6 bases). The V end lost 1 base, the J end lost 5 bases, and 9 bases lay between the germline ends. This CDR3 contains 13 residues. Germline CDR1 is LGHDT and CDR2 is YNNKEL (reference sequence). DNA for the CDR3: TGTGCCAGCAGCCAAGCGGAGGGGCACGAGCAGTACTTC. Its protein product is CASSQAEGHEQYF.

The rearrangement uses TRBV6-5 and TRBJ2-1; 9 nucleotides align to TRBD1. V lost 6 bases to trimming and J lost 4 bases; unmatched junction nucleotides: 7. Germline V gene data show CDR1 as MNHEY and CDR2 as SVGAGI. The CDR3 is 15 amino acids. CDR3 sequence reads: CASRRDRAEYNEQFF. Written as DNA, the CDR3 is TGTGCCAGCAGACGGGACAGGGCAGAGTACAATGAGCAGTTCTTC.

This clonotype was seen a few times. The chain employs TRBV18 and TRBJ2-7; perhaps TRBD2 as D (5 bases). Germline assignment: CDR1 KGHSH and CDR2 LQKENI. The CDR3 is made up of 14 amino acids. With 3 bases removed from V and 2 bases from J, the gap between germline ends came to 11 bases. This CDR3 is CASSPPPGAYEQYF. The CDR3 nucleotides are TGTGCCAGCTCACCCCCGCCCGGGGCCTACGAGCAGTACTTC.

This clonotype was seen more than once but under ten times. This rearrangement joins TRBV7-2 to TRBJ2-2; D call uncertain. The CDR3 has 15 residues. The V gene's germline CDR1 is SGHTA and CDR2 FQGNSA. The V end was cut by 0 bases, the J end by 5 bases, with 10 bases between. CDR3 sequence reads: CASSLAPGSTGELFF. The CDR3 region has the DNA TGTGCCAGCAGCTTAGCCCCCGGAAGTACCGGGGAGCTGTTTTTT.

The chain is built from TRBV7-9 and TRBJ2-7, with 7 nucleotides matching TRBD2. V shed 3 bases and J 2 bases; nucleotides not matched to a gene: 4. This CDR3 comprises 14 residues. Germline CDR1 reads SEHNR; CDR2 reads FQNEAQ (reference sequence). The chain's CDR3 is CASSFQAGTYEQYF. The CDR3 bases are TGTGCCAGCAGCTTTCAAGCGGGGACCTACGAGCAGTACTTC.

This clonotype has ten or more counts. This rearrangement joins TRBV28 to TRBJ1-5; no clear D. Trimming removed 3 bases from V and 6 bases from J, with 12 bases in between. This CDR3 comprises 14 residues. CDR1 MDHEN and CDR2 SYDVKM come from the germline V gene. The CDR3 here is CASSFAGNGQPQHF. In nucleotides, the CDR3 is TGTGCCAGCAGTTTTGCGGGGAACGGTCAGCCCCAGCATTTT.

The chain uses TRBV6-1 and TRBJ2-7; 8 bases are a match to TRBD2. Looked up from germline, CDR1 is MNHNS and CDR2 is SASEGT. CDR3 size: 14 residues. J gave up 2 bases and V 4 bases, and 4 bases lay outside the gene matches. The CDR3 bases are TGTGCCAGCAGTGGATCGACTAGCGCCTACGAGCAGTACTTC. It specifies CASSGSTSAYEQYF.

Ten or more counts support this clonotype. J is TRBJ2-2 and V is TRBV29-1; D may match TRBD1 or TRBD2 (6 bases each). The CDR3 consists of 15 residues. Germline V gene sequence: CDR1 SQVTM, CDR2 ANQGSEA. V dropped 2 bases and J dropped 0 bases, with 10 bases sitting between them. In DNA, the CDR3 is TGCAGCGTTGAATGGGGGGCTTCGAACACCGGGGAGCTGTTTTTT. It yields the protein CSVEWGASNTGELFF.

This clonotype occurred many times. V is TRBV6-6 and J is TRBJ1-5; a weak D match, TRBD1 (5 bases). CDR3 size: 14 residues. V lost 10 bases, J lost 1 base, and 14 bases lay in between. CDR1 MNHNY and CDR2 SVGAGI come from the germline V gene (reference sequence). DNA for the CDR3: TGTGCCACCAACGAGGGGAAAAGCAATCAGCCCCAGCATTTT. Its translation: CATNEGKSNQPQHF.

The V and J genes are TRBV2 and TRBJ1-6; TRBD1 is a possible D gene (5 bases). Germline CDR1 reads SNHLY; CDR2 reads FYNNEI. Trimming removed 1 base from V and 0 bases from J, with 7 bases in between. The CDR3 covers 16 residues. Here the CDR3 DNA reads TGTGCCAGCAGTGAAGACAGGAGCTCCTATAATTCACCCCTCCACTTT. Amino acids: CASSEDRSSYNSPLHF.

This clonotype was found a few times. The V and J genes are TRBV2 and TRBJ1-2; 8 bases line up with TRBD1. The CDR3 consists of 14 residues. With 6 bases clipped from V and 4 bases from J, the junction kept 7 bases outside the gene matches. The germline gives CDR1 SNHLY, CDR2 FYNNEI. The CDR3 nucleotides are TGTGCCAGCAGCACGACAGGGGTGACCTATGGCTACACCTTC. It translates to CASSTTGVTYGYTF.

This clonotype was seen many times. In nucleotides, the CDR3 is TGCAGTGCTAGTGCCCAGCGGGACCCCCGCTCCTACAATGAGCAGTTCTTC. It translates to CSASAQRDPRSYNEQFF. This sequence joins TRBV20-1 and TRBJ2-1; TRBD2 agrees at 7 bases. The length of the CDR3 is 17 residues. With 3 bases clipped from V and 0 bases from J, the junction kept 11 bases outside the gene matches. Germline assignment: CDR1 DFQATT and CDR2 SNEGSKA (reference sequence).

CDR3 sequence (DNA): TGCGCCAGCAGCTCGGGCTCTCCAGGGCGAACTGAAGCTTTCTTT. As protein: CASSSGSPGRTEAFF. The chain couples TRBV5-1 to TRBJ1-1, with D possibly TRBD1 on 5 matching bases. CDR1 and CDR2 (germline): SGHRS, YFSETQ. The CDR3 has 15 residues. V dropped 3 bases and J dropped 5 bases, with 17 bases sitting between them.